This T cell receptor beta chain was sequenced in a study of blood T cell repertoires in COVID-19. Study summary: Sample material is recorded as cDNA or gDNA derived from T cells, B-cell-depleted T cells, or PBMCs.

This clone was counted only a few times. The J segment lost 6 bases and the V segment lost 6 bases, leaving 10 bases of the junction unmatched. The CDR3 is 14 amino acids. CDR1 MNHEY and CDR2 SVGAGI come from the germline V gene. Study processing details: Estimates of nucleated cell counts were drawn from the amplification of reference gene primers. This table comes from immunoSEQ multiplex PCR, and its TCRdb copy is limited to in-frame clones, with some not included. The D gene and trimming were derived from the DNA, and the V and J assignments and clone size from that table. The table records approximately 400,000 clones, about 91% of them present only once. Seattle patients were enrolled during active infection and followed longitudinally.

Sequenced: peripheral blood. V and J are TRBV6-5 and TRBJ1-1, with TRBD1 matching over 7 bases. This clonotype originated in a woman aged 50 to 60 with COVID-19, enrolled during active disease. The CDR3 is CASRETGLGAEAFF. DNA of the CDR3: TGTGCCAGCAGGGAGACAGGGTTGGGAGCTGAAGCTTTCTTT.